This TCR beta chain was captured in a study of T cell changes during pregnancy in multiple sclerosis. Trimming removed 1 base from V and 4 bases from J, with 2 bases in between. The CDR3 contains 11 residues. The germline V gene has CDR1 SGHNT and CDR2 YYREEE (reference sequence). Sequencing was performed with immunoSEQ multiplex PCR; in TCRdb, only in-frame clones are kept and a portion is missing. Found here are about 17,000 clones, 88% of them singletons; the top ten hold around an eighth. The V and J genes are TRBV5-4 and TRBJ2-5; D uncertain. The sequenced sample was CD8+ T cells from peripheral blood mononuclear cells, obtained after pregnancy. This receptor was obtained from a female donor in good health, enrolled as a control in a pregnancy study. DNA of the CDR3: TGTGCCAGCAGCTTGCTAGAGACCCAGTACTTC. Translating it yields CASSLLETQYF.